Listed below are T cell receptor beta chains from one sample, sequenced in a study of Graves' ophthalmopathy and Graves' hyperthyroidism. Using its own MiXCR run on the multiplex PCR reads, TCRdb lists one record per CDR3 protein. The sample consists of hundreds of thousands of distinct CDR3 sequences, roughly two fifths of them appearing once. Material: peripheral blood. These receptors were collected from an adult man with Graves' ophthalmopathy. Each CDR3 is given with its conserved first and last residue. Each record gives: V gene, D gene, clone size, J gene, CDR3 protein, CDR3 DNA. A D gene is named only where the DNA matches it firmly. A clone size is listed for some rows: how often the clone was seen (once, few, many), or a class if it is expanded.

V: TRBV11-2
D: TRBD1
size: .
J: TRBJ2-5
CDR3: CASRDRTGGSQETQYF
DNA: TGTGCCAGCAGAGATCGGACAGGGGGCTCCCAAGAGACCCAGTACTTC

V: TRBV10-3
D: .
size: many
J: TRBJ2-7
CDR3: CAISESSLGGAQYF
DNA: TGTGCCATCAGTGAGTCGAGTTTGGGTGGGGCGCAGTACTTC

V: TRBV2
D: .
size: .
J: TRBJ2-7
CDR3: CAASGTTTYEQYF
DNA: TGTGCTGCGTCCGGGACAACTACCTACGAGCAGTACTTC

V: TRBV7-2
D: .
size: .
J: TRBJ2-5
CDR3: CASSHLGGTQYF
DNA: TGTGCCAGCAGCCATTTGGGGGGGACCCAGTACTTC

V: TRBV7-9
D: .
size: once
J: TRBJ1-6
CDR3: CASSFGGAIHNSPLHF
DNA: TGTGCCAGCAGCTTTGGTGGGGCAATCCATAATTCACCCCTCCACTTT

V: TRBV6-1
D: .
size: few
J: TRBJ1-6
CDR3: CASSETPLSNSPLHF
DNA: TGTGCCAGCAGTGAAACACCGCTTAGCAATTCACCCCTCCACTTT

V: TRBV29-1
D: .
size: many
J: TRBJ2-2
CDR3: CSITNTGELFF
DNA: TGCAGCATAACGAACACCGGGGAGCTGTTTTTT

V: TRBV20-1
D: .
size: .
J: TRBJ1-2
CDR3: CSARGARGGGYTF
DNA: TGCAGTGCTAGAGGCGCTCGGGGAGGTGGCTACACCTTC

V: TRBV29-1
D: .
size: .
J: TRBJ2-5
CDR3: CSADRGAQYF
DNA: TGCAGCGCTGATAGGGGAGCCCAGTACTTC

V: TRBV2
D: TRBD1
size: .
J: TRBJ2-7
CDR3: CASSYHDRVYEQYF
DNA: TGTGCCAGCAGCTACCATGACAGGGTCTACGAGCAGTACTTC

V: TRBV12-3/TRBV12-4
D: .
size: .
J: TRBJ1-5
CDR3: CASSSTRTGPQHF
DNA: TGTGCCAGCAGTTCAACCCGGACCGGGCCCCAGCATTTT

V: TRBV12-3/TRBV12-4
D: .
size: .
J: TRBJ1-6
CDR3: CASSIFGNSPLHF
DNA: TGTGCCAGCAGTATCTTCGGCAATTCACCCCTCCACTTT

V: TRBV11-2
D: .
size: .
J: TRBJ1-1
CDR3: CASTWGGVNRGTEAFF
DNA: TGTGCCAGCACCTGGGGGGGAGTGAACCGGGGCACTGAAGCTTTCTTT

V: TRBV19
D: .
size: few
J: TRBJ1-5
CDR3: CASTDGPAQPQHF
DNA: TGTGCCAGTACAGACGGGCCTGCTCAGCCCCAGCATTTT

V: TRBV10-2
D: .
size: many
J: TRBJ2-5
CDR3: CASSEAGARETQYF
DNA: TGCGCCAGCAGTGAGGCGGGGGCAAGGGAGACCCAGTACTTC

V: TRBV9
D: .
size: few
J: TRBJ1-2
CDR3: CASSPQDGRTYGYTF
DNA: TGTGCCAGCAGCCCCCAAGACGGGCGGACCTATGGCTACACCTTC

V: TRBV5-1
D: .
size: .
J: TRBJ1-1
CDR3: CASSLEETMNTEAFF
DNA: TGCGCCAGCAGCTTGGAGGAGACCATGAACACTGAAGCTTTCTTT

V: TRBV29-1
D: .
size: .
J: TRBJ2-3
CDR3: CSVKRDSTDTQYF
DNA: TGCAGCGTCAAAAGGGACAGCACAGATACGCAGTATTTT

V: TRBV10-3
D: TRBD1
size: .
J: TRBJ1-1
CDR3: CASSYGQGKWVVNTEAFF
DNA: TGTGCCAGCAGTTACGGACAGGGGAAATGGGTAGTAAACACTGAAGCTTTCTTT

V: TRBV5-6
D: .
size: once
J: TRBJ2-7
CDR3: CESLVGDEQYF
DNA: TGTGAGAGCTTAGTGGGGGACGAGCAGTACTTC

V: TRBV25-1
D: TRBD2
size: many
J: TRBJ2-3
CDR3: CASSAGGGDTQYF
DNA: TGTGCCAGCAGTGCGGGAGGGGGGGATACGCAGTATTTT

V: TRBV10-2
D: TRBD1
size: few
J: TRBJ1-2
CDR3: CASSESGTGGYTF
DNA: TGCGCCAGCAGTGAGTCAGGGACAGGGGGCTACACCTTC

V: TRBV20-1
D: .
size: few
J: TRBJ2-2
CDR3: CSARRAGRENTGELFF
DNA: TGCAGTGCTAGGAGGGCTGGGCGGGAGAACACCGGGGAGCTGTTTTTT

V: TRBV29-1
D: .
size: many
J: TRBJ2-7
CDR3: CSVEDRSRGAYEQYF
DNA: TGCAGCGTTGAAGATAGGAGTCGCGGGGCCTACGAGCAGTACTTC

V: TRBV24-1
D: .
size: .
J: TRBJ2-3
CDR3: CATSDNTGRGTDTQYF
DNA: TGTGCCACCAGTGATAATACAGGTCGGGGCACAGATACGCAGTATTTT

V: TRBV6-6
D: .
size: .
J: TRBJ2-7
CDR3: CASSPGRVQYF
DNA: TGTGCCAGCAGTCCCGGACGTGTGCAGTACTTC

V: TRBV25-1
D: .
size: .
J: TRBJ2-2
CDR3: CASQELGTGELFF
DNA: TGTGCCAGCCAGGAGCTTGGGACCGGGGAGCTGTTTTTT

V: TRBV29-1
D: .
size: many
J: TRBJ1-1
CDR3: CSVDEGLSTEAFF
DNA: TGCAGCGTTGACGAGGGGCTAAGCACTGAAGCTTTCTTT

V: TRBV7-2
D: .
size: few
J: TRBJ2-7
CDR3: CASSLEGGRGQQYF
DNA: TGTGCCAGCAGCTTAGAGGGGGGGAGGGGGCAGCAGTACTTC

V: TRBV7-9
D: .
size: many
J: TRBJ1-1
CDR3: CASQEKGMNTEAFF
DNA: TGTGCCAGCCAGGAGAAGGGGATGAACACTGAAGCTTTCTTT

V: TRBV11-2
D: .
size: .
J: TRBJ1-5
CDR3: CASSSTEDSNQPQHF
DNA: TGTGCCAGCAGCTCTACCGAAGATAGCAATCAGCCCCAGCATTTT

V: TRBV7-9
D: TRBD1
size: few
J: TRBJ1-1
CDR3: CASSWDRRPEAFF
DNA: TGTGCCAGCAGCTGGGACAGGAGGCCTGAAGCTTTCTTT

V: TRBV10-3
D: .
size: .
J: TRBJ2-7
CDR3: CASSYSLAWYEQYF
DNA: TGTGCCAGCAGTTACTCCCTAGCGTGGTACGAGCAGTACTTC

V: TRBV7-2
D: .
size: .
J: TRBJ1-2
CDR3: CAYVHREHYGYTF
DNA: TGTGCCTACGTTCACAGGGAGCACTATGGCTACACCTTC

V: TRBV11-2
D: TRBD1
size: .
J: TRBJ1-4
CDR3: CASSLDQGGKLFF
DNA: TGTGCCAGCAGCTTAGACCAGGGGGGAAAACTGTTTTTT

V: TRBV2
D: TRBD1
size: many
J: TRBJ1-3
CDR3: CASTKDRVTGNTIYF
DNA: TGTGCCAGCACTAAAGACAGGGTCACTGGAAACACCATATATTTT

V: TRBV25-1
D: .
size: few
J: TRBJ1-6
CDR3: CASSELLWGTDNSPLHF
DNA: TGTGCCAGCAGTGAACTCCTTTGGGGTACGGATAATTCACCCCTCCACTTT

V: TRBV19
D: TRBD1
size: many
J: TRBJ1-5
CDR3: CASRVSGGWHQPQHF
DNA: TGTGCCAGTAGGGTTTCAGGGGGATGGCATCAGCCCCAGCATTTT

V: TRBV7-3
D: TRBD1
size: many
J: TRBJ1-6
CDR3: CASSLGQGLSPLHF
DNA: TGTGCCAGCAGCTTGGGACAGGGTCTGTCACCCCTCCACTTT

V: TRBV7-6
D: .
size: .
J: TRBJ2-6
CDR3: CASSRTNGGRSGVNVLTF
DNA: TGTGCCAGCAGCCGAACTAACGGGGGCCGCTCTGGGGTCAACGTCCTGACTTTC

V: TRBV7-3
D: TRBD2
size: .
J: TRBJ2-2
CDR3: CASSLTSGGPGELFF
DNA: TGTGCCAGCAGCTTAACTAGCGGGGGGCCCGGGGAGCTGTTTTTT

V: TRBV19
D: .
size: many
J: TRBJ1-1
CDR3: CASVSGSRTEAFF
DNA: TGTGCCAGTGTATCAGGGTCGCGCACTGAAGCTTTCTTT